These 16 T cell receptor beta chains originate from one sample sequenced in a study of blood T cell repertoires in COVID-19. TCRdb's copy holds only in-frame clones and misses some; the assay was immunoSEQ multiplex PCR. The table lists 60,000 to 85,000 clones, approximately 81% of them singletons, with 9.5% to 12% in the top ten. Sequencing was done on a sample of peripheral blood. The receptors here all came from a man in his 60s with COVID-19, enrolled during active disease.

This chain uses TRBV28 with TRBJ2-2; TRBD2 matches at 9 bases. The CDR3 is 14 amino acids. V was pared by 6 bases and J by 7 bases, with 6 bases of the junction left unmatched. In germline, CDR1 is MDHEN, CDR2 SYDVKM. The CDR3 spells CASSRTSENGELFF. The CDR3 region has the DNA TGTGCCAGCAGCCGGACTAGCGAAAACGGGGAGCTGTTTTTT.

V is TRBV19 and J is TRBJ2-1; D is ambiguous. Germline V gene data show CDR1 as LNHDA and CDR2 as SQIVND (reference sequence). The germline V and J ends were trimmed by 6 bases and 1 base, with 13 bases remaining between them. This CDR3 region has 15 residues. Here the CDR3 DNA reads TGTGCCAGTAGGGCCACACAGACATCCTACAATGAGCAGTTCTTC. Amino acid sequence: CASRATQTSYNEQFF.

The chain is built from TRBV6-1 and TRBJ2-1, with 14 bases matching TRBD2. From germline, CDR1 is MNHNS and CDR2 SASEGT. V shed 7 bases, J shed 8 bases, and the junction held 7 bases outside the gene matches. The length of the CDR3 is 15 residues. CDR3 in DNA: TGTGCCAGCATCTACGGGACTAGCGGGAGCTATGAGCAGTTCTTC. It yields the protein CASIYGTSGSYEQFF.

The V and J genes are TRBV7-7 and TRBJ2-3; possibly TRBD2 for D (5 bases). V was clipped by 4 bases and J by 7 bases, with 12 bases between them. This CDR3 has 13 residues. Germline loops: CDR1 SSHAT, CDR2 FNYEAQ (reference sequence). The CDR3 DNA follows: TGTGCCAGCAGCTCTGGGTCCGGGAATACGCAGTATTTT. Its translation is CASSSGSGNTQYF.

This chain uses TRBV2 with TRBJ2-5; maybe TRBD2 (5 bases). V dropped 4 bases and J dropped 6 bases, with 12 bases sitting between them. The CDR3 spans 13 residues. Germline CDR1 is SNHLY and CDR2 is FYNNEI. CDR3 DNA sequence: TGTGCCAGCAGTGGGATCGGGGTAAAGACCCAGTACTTC. It yields the protein CASSGIGVKTQYF.

This clone was detected only a few times. V usage is TRBV3-1 (or the pseudogene TRBV3-2) and J usage is TRBJ1-3, with D uncertain. Germline V gives CDR1 LGHDT, CDR2 YNNKEL (reference sequence). The CDR3 is 14 residues long. V dropped 1 base and J dropped 4 bases, with 8 bases sitting between them. The CDR3 nucleotides read TGTGCCAGCAGCCAAGGGAGTGCCGGAAACACCATATATTTT. Translating gives CASSQGSAGNTIYF.

This clone appeared a single time. CDR3 in DNA: TGTGCCAGTAGTTCACCGGGACTAGCCAAAAACAATGAGCAGTTCTTC. Translation: CASSSPGLAKNNEQFF. This chain joins TRBV19 and TRBJ2-1; 9 bases align to TRBD2. Trimming at V came to 5 bases and at J to 5 bases, leaving 10 bases not matched to a gene. The CDR3 sequence is 16 residues long. The germline V gene has CDR1 LNHDA and CDR2 SQIVND (reference sequence).

This rearrangement joins TRBV10-1 to TRBJ2-1; no firm D call. CDR3 length: 12 residues. Germline assignment: CDR1 WNHNN and CDR2 SYGVQD (reference sequence). V was clipped by 3 bases and J by 2 bases, with 2 bases between them. This CDR3 reads CASSDTYNEQFF. The DNA for the CDR3 is TGCGCCAGCAGTGACACCTACAATGAGCAGTTCTTC.

The gene calls are TRBV7-6 and TRBJ1-1, with 8 bases aligning to TRBD1. CDR3 size: 16 residues. J lost 0 bases, V lost 4 bases, and 7 bases had no gene match. Germline CDR1 reads SGHVS; CDR2 reads FNYEAQ. CDR3 nucleotides: TGTGCCAGCAGCTACGGACAGGGAATTATGAACACTGAAGCTTTCTTT. Its protein product is CASSYGQGIMNTEAFF.

The CDR3 region is CASSSGARGYTF. The CDR3 DNA is TGTGCCAGCAGCTCAGGGGCCAGAGGCTACACCTTC. V is TRBV5-6 and J is TRBJ1-2; TRBD1 might be the D (6 bases). The CDR3 is made up of 12 amino acids. Between the trimmed V and J ends, which lost 3 bases and 8 bases, there was a span of 11 bases. The germline gives CDR1 SGHDT, CDR2 YYEEEE.

The chain employs TRBV29-1 and TRBJ1-4; D not certain. Trimming left V 4 bases short and J 0 bases short, with 12 bases between. The length of the CDR3 is 15 residues. Germline V gives CDR1 SQVTM, CDR2 ANQGSEA. The CDR3 DNA is TGCAGCGTTGGCCCCCAAGGAGCAACTAATGAAAAACTGTTTTTT. Its translation: CSVGPQGATNEKLFF.

The rearrangement joins TRBV7-2 to TRBJ2-7; no clear D gene. The V end lost 5 bases, the J end lost 3 bases, and 11 bases lay between the germline ends. The CDR3 is 13 residues long. Germline CDR1 reads SGHTA; CDR2 reads FQGNSA. In nucleotides, the CDR3 is TGTGCCAGCAGCCCCCTAAATGACTACGAGCAGTACTTC. Protein: CASSPLNDYEQYF.

The chain is built from TRBV7-9 and TRBJ1-2; TRBD1 agrees at 12 bases. Trimming at V came to 5 bases and at J to 8 bases, leaving 6 bases not matched to a gene. Germline V CDR1 and CDR2: SEHNR, FQNEAQ (reference sequence). The length of the CDR3 is 14 residues. The CDR3 is CASSLGQGAFGYTF. For the CDR3, the DNA is TGTGCCAGCAGCCTGGGACAGGGGGCGTTCGGCTACACCTTC.

The chain's CDR3 is CASSSQGGTEKLFF. In DNA, the CDR3 is TGTGCCAGCAGTTCACAGGGGGGTACTGAAAAACTGTTTTTT. V gene TRBV28 combines with J gene TRBJ1-4; 8 nucleotides agree with TRBD1. The V gene end was trimmed by 4 bases and the J gene end by 7 bases; junction bases not matched to a gene: 5. The CDR3 contains 14 residues. Per the germline V gene, CDR1 is MDHEN and CDR2 is SYDVKM.

The CDR3 loop is CASSLQGGGYGYTF. CDR3 nucleotide sequence: TGTGCCAGTAGTCTGCAAGGGGGCGGCTATGGCTACACCTTC. The rearrangement joins TRBV19 to TRBJ1-2; the match to TRBD1 covers 7 bases. This CDR3 region has 14 residues. Germline V gene sequence: CDR1 LNHDA, CDR2 SQIVND (reference sequence). Trimming removed 5 bases from V and 4 bases from J; junction bases left unmatched: 7.

The rearrangement joins TRBV11-2 to TRBJ2-1; the D gene is possibly TRBD1 (5 bases). The germline V and J ends were trimmed by 0 bases and 2 bases, with 8 bases remaining between them. Per the germline V gene, CDR1 is SGHAT and CDR2 is FQNNGV. CDR3 length equals 15 residues. The CDR3 reads CASSLDAGPYNEQFF. In DNA form, the CDR3 reads TGTGCCAGCAGCTTAGATGCAGGGCCCTACAATGAGCAGTTCTTC.